These 11 T cell receptor beta chains share one sample of origin, sequenced in a study of T cells in Graves' hyperthyroidism and ophthalmopathy. Amplified TCR beta CDR3 regions derived from RNA transcripts. The HTBI primer set served for first-round RT-PCR of the TCR CDR3. TCRdb recomputed calls from the multiplex PCR reads with MiXCR, one row per CDR3 protein. The table shows about 420,000 distinct CDR3 sequences, with around 14% occurring only once. Source material: blood. Receptors originate from a woman under 30 with Graves' hyperthyroidism.

The chain joins TRBV7-8 to TRBJ2-2; no reliable D call. CDR3 size: 16 residues. Germline V CDR1 and CDR2: SGHVS, FQNEAQ. Trimming took 1 base from V and 2 from J, leaving 11 bases between them. CDR3 loop: CASSLEFPLNTGELFF. CDR3 in DNA: TGTGCCAGCAGCTTAGAATTTCCATTAAACACCGGGGAGCTGTTTTTT.

Many counts were recorded for this clonotype. V and J are TRBV30 and TRBJ1-2; 7 bases fit TRBD1. V trimming: 0 bases; J trimming: 4 bases; junction bases outside the gene matches: 2. Germline V gives CDR1 GTSNPN, CDR2 SVGIG (reference sequence). CDR3 length: 13 residues. The CDR3 region has the DNA TGTGCCTGGAGTGTACAGGGGATCTATGGCTACACCTTC. Its translation: CAWSVQGIYGYTF.

Ten or more counts support this clonotype. The rearrangement links TRBV19 to TRBJ1-1, with a weak D call TRBD1 (5 bases). CDR1 is LNHDA and CDR2 is SQIVND in the germline V gene (reference sequence). Trimming cost V 6 bases and J 5 bases, with 10 bases left between them. The CDR3 covers 12 residues. The CDR3: CASSRVSTEAFF. The CDR3 DNA is TGTGCCAGTAGCAGGGTTTCGACTGAAGCTTTCTTT.

This clonotype was seen more than once but under ten times. The chain combines TRBV19 with TRBJ2-7; tentatively, D is TRBD2 (6 bases). CDR3 size: 13 residues. Trimming removed 3 bases at V and 6 bases at J, with 12 bases between. Germline V lookup: CDR1 LNHDA, CDR2 SQIVND (reference sequence). CDR3 in DNA: TGTGCCAGTAGTATTTACCGGGACTCCGAGCAGTACTTC. Protein sequence: CASSIYRDSEQYF.

This clonotype was found many times. The rearrangement joins TRBV13 to TRBJ1-2; tentative D call: TRBD1 (5 bases). The CDR3 runs 15 residues. V lost 4 bases and J lost 12, with 24 bases in between. CDR1 and CDR2 (germline): PRHDT, FYEKMQ (reference sequence). CDR3 amino acids: CASSWGGANVFSDTF. CDR3 DNA sequence: TGTGCCAGCAGCTGGGGAGGGGCAAACGTCTTCTCGGACACCTTC.

This clonotype came up many times. This chain uses TRBV24-1 with TRBJ2-2; weak D call: TRBD2 (6 bases). The germline V and J ends were trimmed by 4 bases and 4 bases, with 24 bases remaining between them. Germline CDR1 KGHDR, CDR2 SFDVKD. This CDR3 contains 19 residues. In DNA form, the CDR3 reads TGTGCCACCAGTGAGGTACCGGGACTTGCTGAAAAGGGCACCGGGGAGCTGTTTTTT. It translates to CATSEVPGLAEKGTGELFF.

This clonotype was seen at least ten times. The rearrangement joins TRBV5-1 to TRBJ2-1; D is ambiguous. Germline loops: CDR1 SGHRS, CDR2 YFSETQ. Trimming removed 5 bases at V and 0 bases at J, with 9 bases between. The CDR3 is 14 residues long. The CDR3 nucleotides are TGCGCCAGCAGGCTAGAGAGCTCCTACAATGAGCAGTTCTTC. The encoded protein is CASRLESSYNEQFF.

This clonotype was counted many times. The chain couples TRBV2 to TRBJ1-2; the D gene is possibly TRBD1 (5 bases). CDR3 length equals 15 residues. The V and J ends lost 6 bases and 5 bases respectively, with 19 bases between them. Per germline, CDR1 SNHLY and CDR2 FYNNEI. The CDR3 DNA reads as TGTGCCAGCAGGGACAAACTATCCTCCTTGTATGGCTACACCTTC. This sequence encodes CASRDKLSSLYGYTF.

This clonotype occurred a few times. This rearrangement joins TRBV10-3 to TRBJ1-4; D might be TRBD1 (6 bases). V lost 6 bases, J lost 3 bases, and 20 bases lay in between. Germline V lookup: CDR1 ENHRY, CDR2 SYGVKD. This CDR3 has 17 residues. In DNA, the CDR3 is TGTGCCATCAGCAAAAACAGGGACCCACTCTCTAATGAAAAACTGTTTTTT. This gives the protein CAISKNRDPLSNEKLFF.

This chain joins TRBV10-3 and TRBJ2-3, with 12 bases identical to TRBD2. CDR1 is ENHRY and CDR2 is SYGVKD in the germline V gene. CDR3 length: 15 residues. V gave up 7 bases and J gave up 6 bases; unmatched junction bases: 8. The CDR3 DNA reads as TGTGCCATCACGGCTAGCGGGGGGGAGTACGATACGCAGTATTTT. Translating it yields CAITASGGEYDTQYF.

This clonotype was found a few times. The chain combines TRBV7-3 with TRBJ2-1, with TRBD2 identical over 7 bases. Looked up from germline, CDR1 is SGHTA and CDR2 is FQGTGA. CDR3 length: 13 amino acids. With 3 bases clipped from V and 8 bases from J, the junction kept 4 bases outside the gene matches. CDR3 nucleotide sequence: TGTGCCAGCAGCTTCGGCGGGGGTGATGAGCAGTTCTTC. It yields the protein CASSFGGGDEQFF.